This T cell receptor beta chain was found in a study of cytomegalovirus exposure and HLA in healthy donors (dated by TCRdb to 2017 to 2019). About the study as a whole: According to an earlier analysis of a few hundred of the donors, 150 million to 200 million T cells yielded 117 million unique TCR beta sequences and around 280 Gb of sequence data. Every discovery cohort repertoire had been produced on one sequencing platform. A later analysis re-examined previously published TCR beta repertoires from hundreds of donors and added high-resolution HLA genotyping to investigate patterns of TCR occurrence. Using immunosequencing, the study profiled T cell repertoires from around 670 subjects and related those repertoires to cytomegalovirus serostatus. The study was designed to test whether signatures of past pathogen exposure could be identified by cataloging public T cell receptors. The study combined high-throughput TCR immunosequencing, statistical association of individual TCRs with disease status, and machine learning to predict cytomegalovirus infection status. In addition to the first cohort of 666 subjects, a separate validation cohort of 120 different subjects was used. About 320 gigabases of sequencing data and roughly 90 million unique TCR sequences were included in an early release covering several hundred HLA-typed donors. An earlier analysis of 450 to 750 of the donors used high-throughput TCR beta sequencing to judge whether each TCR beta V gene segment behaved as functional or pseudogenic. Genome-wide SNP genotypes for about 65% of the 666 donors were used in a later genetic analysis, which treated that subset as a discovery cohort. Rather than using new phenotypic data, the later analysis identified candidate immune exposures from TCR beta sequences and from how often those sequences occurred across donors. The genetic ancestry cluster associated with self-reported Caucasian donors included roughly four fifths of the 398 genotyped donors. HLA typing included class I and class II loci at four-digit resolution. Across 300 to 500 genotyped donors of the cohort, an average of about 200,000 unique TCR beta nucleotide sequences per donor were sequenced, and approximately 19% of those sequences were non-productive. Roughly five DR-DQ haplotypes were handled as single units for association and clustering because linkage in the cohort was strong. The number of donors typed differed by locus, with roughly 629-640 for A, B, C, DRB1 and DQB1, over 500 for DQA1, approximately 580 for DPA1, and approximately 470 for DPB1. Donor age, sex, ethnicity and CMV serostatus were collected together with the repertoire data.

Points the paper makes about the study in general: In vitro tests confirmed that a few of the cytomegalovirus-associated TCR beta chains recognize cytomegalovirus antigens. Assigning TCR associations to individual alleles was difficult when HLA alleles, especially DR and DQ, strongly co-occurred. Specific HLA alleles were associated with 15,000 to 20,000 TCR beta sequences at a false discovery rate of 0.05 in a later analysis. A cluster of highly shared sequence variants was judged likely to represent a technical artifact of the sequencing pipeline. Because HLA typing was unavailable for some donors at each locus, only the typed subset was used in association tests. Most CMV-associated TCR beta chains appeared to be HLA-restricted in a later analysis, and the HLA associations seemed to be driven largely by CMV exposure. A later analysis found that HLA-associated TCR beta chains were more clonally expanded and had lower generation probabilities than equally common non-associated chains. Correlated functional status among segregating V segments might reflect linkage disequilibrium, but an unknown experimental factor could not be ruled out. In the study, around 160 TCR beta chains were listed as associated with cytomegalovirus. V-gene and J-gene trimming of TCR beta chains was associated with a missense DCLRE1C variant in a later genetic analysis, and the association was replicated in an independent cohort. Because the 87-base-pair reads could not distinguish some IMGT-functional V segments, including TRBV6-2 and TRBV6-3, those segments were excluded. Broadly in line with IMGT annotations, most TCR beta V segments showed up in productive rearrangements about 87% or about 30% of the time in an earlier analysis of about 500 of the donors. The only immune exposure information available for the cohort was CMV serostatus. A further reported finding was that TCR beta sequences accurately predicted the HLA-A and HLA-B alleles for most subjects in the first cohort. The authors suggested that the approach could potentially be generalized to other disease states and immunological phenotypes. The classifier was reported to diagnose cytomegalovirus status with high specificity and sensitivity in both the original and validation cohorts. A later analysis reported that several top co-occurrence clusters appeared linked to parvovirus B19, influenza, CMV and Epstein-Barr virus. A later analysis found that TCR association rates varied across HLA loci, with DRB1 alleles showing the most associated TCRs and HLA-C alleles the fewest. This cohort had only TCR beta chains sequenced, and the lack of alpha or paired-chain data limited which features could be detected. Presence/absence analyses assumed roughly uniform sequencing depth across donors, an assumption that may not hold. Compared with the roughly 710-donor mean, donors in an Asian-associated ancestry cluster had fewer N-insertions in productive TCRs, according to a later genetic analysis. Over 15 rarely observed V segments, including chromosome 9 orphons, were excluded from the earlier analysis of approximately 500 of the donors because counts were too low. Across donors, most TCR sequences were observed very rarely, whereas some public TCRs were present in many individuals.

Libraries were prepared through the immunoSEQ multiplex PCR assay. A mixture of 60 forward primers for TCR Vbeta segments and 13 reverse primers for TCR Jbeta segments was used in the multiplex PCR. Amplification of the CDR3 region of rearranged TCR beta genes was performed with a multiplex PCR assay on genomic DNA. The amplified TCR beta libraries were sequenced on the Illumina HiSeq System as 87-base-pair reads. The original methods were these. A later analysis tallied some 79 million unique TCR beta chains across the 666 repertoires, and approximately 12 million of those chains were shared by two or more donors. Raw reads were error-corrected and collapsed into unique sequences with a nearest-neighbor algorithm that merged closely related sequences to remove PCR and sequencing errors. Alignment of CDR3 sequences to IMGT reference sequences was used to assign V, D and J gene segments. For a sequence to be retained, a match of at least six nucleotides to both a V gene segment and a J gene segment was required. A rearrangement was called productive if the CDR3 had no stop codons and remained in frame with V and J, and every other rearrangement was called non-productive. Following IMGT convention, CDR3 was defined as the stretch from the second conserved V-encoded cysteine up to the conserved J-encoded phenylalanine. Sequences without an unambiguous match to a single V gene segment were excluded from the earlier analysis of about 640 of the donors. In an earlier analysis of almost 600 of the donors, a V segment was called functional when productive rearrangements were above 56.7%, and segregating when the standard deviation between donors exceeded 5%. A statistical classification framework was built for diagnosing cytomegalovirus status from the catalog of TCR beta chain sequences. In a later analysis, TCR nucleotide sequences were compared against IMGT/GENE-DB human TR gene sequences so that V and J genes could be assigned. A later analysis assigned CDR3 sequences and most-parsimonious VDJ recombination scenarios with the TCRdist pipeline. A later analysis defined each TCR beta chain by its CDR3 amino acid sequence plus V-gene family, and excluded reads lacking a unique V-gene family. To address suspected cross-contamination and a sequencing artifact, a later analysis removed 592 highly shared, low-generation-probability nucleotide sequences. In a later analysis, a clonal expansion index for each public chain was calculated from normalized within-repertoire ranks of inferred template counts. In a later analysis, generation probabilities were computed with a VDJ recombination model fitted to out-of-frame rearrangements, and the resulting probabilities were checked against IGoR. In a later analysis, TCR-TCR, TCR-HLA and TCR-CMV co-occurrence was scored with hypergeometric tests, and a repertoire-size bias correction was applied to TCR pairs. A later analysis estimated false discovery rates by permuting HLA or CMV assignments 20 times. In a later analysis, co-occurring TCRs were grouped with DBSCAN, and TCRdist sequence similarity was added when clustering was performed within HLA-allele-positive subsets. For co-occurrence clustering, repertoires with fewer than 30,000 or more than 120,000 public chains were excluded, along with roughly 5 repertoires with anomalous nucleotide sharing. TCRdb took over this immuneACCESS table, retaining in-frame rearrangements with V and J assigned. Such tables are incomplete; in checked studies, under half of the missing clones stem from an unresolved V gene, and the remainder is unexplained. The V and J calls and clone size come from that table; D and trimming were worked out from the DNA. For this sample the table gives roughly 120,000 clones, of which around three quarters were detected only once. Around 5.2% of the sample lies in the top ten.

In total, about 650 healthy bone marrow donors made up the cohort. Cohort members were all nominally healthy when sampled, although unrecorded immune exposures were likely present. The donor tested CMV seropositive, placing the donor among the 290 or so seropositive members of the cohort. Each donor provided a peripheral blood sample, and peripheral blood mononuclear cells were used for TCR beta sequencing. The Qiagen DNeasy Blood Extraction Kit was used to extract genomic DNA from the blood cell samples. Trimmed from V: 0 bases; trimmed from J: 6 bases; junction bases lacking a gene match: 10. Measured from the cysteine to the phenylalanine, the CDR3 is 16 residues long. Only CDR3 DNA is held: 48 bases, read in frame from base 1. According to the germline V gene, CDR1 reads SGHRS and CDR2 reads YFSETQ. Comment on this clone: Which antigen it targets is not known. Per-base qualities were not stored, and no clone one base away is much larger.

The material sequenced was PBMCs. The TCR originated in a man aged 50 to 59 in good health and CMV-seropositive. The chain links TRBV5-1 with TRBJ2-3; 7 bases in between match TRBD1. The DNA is TGCGCCAGCAGCTTGGATGAGGACAGGCCCCGGGATACGCAGTATTTT. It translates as CASSLDEDRPRDTQYF. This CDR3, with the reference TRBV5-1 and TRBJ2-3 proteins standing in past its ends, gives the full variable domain KAGVTQTPRYLIKTRGQQVTLSCSPISGHRSVSWYQQTPGQGLQFLFEYFSETQRNKGNFPGRFSGRQFSNSRSEMNVSTLELGDSALYLCASSLDEDRPRDTQYFGPGTRLTVL.